This T cell receptor (beta chain) was sequenced during a study of cytomegalovirus exposure and HLA in healthy donors. As regards this clone: Its specificity is not known.

The germline CDR1 and CDR2 sequences are MGHRA and YSYEKL. V lost 8 bases, J lost 5 bases, and 12 bases stayed unmatched. The CDR3 length is 16 residues. Study-level findings and limits: As confirmed in vitro, a few CMV-associated chains were specific for CMV antigens. An Asian-associated ancestry cluster reportedly showed fewer N-insertions than the approximately 650-donor mean in a later analysis.

The PCR was carried out with 60 Vbeta primers and 13 Jbeta primers. The table came from immunoSEQ multiplex PCR; TCRdb's copy has only in-frame clones and leaves some out. The repertoire holds under 150,000 clones, with roughly 77% as singletons. This chain links TRBV4-1 with TRBJ2-5; 12 bases are a match to TRBD2. The receptor was derived from a female donor in good health and CMV-seronegative. Sequencing was carried out using PBMCs. In DNA, the CDR3 is TGCGCCAGCTCAGCCACACTAGCGGGGGGTGGGGAGACCCAGTACTTC. Translation gives CASSATLAGGGETQYF.